This entry features one TCR beta chain sequence. Its target is not known. This entry is derived from a study of T cells in localized non-small cell lung cancer. V lost 4 bases and J lost 1, with 11 bases in between. The CDR3 is 15 amino acids. Per germline, CDR1 SGHRS and CDR2 YFSETQ. General observations from the study: For the top 100 tumor clones, a median around 55 also appeared in adjacent lung.

Sequenced by immunoSEQ multiplex PCR; TCRdb stores in-frame clones only, minus some. The sample holds 45,000 to 55,000 clones; 60% to 85% are singletons and the top ten take about a sixth. This chain links TRBV5-1 with TRBJ2-2; perhaps TRBD1 as D (5 bases). The specimen was peripheral blood, collected before any cancer treatment. The receptor comes from a man aged 40-75 years with stage I squamous cell lung carcinoma. For the CDR3, the DNA is TGCGCCAGCAGCATCGACAGCCTGAACACCGGGGAGCTGTTTTTT. Translation: CASSIDSLNTGELFF.